This TCR beta chain was found in a study of cytomegalovirus exposure and HLA in healthy donors. The wider study: From donors who were HLA-typed, an early data release held approximately 80 million unique TCRs.

Study observations and caveats: Later findings reportedly placed an Asian-associated ancestry cluster below the approximately 650-donor mean for N-insertions. Reported findings show TCR beta sequences accurately forecast HLA-A and HLA-B alleles in most subjects. HLA allele associations emerged for under 20,000 TCR beta sequences in a later analysis, at 0.05 false discovery rate.

Both 60 Vbeta primers and 13 Jbeta primers went into the PCR. Using immunoSEQ multiplex PCR, the repertoire was profiled, and TCRdb retains in-frame clones only, with some absent. The data show 170,000 or so clones, around 80% seen once. Notes on this clone: Antigen specificity is unknown.

The sequence came from a man in his forties in good health and CMV-seronegative. The source material was PBMCs.

In nucleotides, the CDR3 is TGCAGCGTTGAAGAGAGTCAGGGGGCTTACGAGCAGTACTTC. Its protein is CSVEESQGAYEQYF. The V and J genes are TRBV29-1 and TRBJ2-5; TRBD1 matches at 8 bases. The better agreement between TRBJ2-7 and the DNA end casts doubt on the J call. There are 14 residues in the CDR3. Germline assignment: CDR1 SQVTM and CDR2 ANQGSEA.